Below, one T cell receptor beta chain is given with its context. Its matching antigen is unknown. This entry belongs to a study of cytomegalovirus exposure and HLA in healthy donors. Profiled with immunoSEQ multiplex PCR; TCRdb holds only in-frame clones, not every one. The sample carries some 170,000 clones, 87% recorded once. The donors were part of the roughly 120-subject validation cohort, which stood apart from the roughly 670-subject first cohort. General observations from the study: The CMV antigen specificity of a few CMV-associated chains was confirmed through in vitro analysis. Whilst most TCR sequences proved rare, a subset of public TCRs occurred across many donors. According to the study, 180 or so TCR beta chains were cytomegalovirus-associated.

The sequenced sample consisted of PBMCs. The clonotype originates from a woman between 25 and 40 years old in good health and CMV-seronegative.

The CDR3 sequence: CASSLVADSNQPQHF. The CDR3 region has the DNA TGTGCCAGCAGCTTAGTGGCAGATAGCAATCAGCCCCAGCATTTT. V usage is TRBV7-8 and J usage is TRBJ1-5; D gene ambiguous. The germline V gene encodes CDR1 SGHVS and CDR2 FQNEAQ. The CDR3 sequence is 15 residues long. V was shortened by 1 base and J by 0 bases, with 7 bases between the two germline ends.